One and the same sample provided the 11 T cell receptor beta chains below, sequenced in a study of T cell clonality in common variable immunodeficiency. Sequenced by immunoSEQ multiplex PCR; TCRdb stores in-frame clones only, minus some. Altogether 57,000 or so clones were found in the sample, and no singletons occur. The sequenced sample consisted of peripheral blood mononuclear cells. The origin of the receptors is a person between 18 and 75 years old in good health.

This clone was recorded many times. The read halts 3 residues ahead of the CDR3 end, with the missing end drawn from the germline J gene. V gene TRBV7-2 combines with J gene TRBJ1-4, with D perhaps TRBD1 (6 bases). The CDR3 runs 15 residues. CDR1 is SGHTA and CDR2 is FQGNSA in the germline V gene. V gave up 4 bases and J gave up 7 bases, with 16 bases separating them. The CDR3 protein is CASSSSRDMFEKLFF. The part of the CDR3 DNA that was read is TGTGCCAGCAGCTCGTCCCGGGACATGTTTGAAAAA.

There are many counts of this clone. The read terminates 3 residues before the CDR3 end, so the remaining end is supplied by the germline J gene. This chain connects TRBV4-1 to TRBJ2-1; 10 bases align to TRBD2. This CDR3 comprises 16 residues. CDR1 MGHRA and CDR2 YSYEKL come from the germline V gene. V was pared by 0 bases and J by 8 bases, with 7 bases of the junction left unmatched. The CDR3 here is CASSQDSGRAGYEQFF. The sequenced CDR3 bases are TGCGCCAGCAGCCAAGACAGCGGGAGGGCCGGGTATGAG.

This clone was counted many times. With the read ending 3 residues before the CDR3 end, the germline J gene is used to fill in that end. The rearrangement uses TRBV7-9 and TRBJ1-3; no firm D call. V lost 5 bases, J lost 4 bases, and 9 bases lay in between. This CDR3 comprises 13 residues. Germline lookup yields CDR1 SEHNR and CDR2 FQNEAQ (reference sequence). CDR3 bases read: TGTGCCAGCAGCAGGCCCGGGGGAAACACC. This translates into CASSRPGGNT. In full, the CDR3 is CASSRPGGNTIYF.

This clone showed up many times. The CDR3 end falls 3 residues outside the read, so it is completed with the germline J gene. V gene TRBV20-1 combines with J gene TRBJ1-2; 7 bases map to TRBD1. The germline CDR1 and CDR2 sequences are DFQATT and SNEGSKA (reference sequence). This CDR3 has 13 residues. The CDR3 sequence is CSARDGPGGGYTF. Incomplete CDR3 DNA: TGCAGTGCTAGAGACGGGCCAGGGGGGGGC.

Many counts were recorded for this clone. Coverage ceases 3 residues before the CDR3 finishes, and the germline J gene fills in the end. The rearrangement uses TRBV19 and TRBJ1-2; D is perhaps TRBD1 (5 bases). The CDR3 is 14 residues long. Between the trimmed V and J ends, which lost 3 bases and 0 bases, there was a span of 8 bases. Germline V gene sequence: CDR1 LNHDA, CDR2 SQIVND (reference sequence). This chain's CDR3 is CASSMGGANYGYTF. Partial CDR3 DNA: TGTGCCAGTAGTATGGGGGGAGCTAACTATGGC. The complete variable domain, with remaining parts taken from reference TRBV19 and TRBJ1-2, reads DGGITQSPKYLFRKEGQNVTLSCEQNLNHDAMYWYRQDPGQGLRLIYYSQIVNDFQKGDIAEGYSVSREKKESFPLTVTSAQKNPTAFYLCASSMGGANYGYTFGSGTRLTVV.

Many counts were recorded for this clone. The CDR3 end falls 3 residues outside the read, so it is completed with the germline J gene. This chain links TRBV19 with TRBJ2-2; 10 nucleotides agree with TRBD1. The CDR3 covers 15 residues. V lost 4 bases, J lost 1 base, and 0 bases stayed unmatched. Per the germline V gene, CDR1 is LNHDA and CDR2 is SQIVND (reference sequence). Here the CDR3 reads CASSRTGGNTGELFF. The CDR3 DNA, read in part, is TGTGCCAGTAGTAGGACAGGGGGGAACACCGGGGAG.

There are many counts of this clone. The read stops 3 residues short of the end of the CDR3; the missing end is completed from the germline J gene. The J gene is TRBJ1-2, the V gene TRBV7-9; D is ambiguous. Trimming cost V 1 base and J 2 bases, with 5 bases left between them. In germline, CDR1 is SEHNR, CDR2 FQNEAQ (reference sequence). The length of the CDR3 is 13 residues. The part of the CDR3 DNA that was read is TGTGCCAGCAGCTTAGGCGAGAACTATGGC. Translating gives CASSLGENYG. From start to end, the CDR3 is CASSLGENYGYTF.

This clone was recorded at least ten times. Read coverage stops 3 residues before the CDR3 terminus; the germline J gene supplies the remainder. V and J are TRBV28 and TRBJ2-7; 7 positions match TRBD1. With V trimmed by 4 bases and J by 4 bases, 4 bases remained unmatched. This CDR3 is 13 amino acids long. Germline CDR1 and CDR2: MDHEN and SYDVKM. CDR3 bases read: TGTGCCAGCAGTTACCGGGACAGATACGAG. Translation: CASSYRDRYE. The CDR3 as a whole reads CASSYRDRYEQYF.

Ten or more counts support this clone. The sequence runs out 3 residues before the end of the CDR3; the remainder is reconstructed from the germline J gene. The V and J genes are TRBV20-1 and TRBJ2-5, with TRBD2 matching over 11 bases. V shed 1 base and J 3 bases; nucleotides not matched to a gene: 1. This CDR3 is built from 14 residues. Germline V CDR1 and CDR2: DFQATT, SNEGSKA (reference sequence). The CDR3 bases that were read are TGCAGTGCTAGAGCGACTAGCGGGAAAGAGACC. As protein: CSARATSGKET. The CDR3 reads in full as CSARATSGKETQYF.

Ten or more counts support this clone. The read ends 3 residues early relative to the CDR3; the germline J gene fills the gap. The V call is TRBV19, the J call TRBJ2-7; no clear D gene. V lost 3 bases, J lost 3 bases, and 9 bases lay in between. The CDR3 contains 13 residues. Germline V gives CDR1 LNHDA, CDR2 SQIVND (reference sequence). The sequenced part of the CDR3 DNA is TGTGCCAGTAGTATGCGACTCCACTACGAG. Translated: CASSMRLHYE. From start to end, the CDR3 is CASSMRLHYEQYF.

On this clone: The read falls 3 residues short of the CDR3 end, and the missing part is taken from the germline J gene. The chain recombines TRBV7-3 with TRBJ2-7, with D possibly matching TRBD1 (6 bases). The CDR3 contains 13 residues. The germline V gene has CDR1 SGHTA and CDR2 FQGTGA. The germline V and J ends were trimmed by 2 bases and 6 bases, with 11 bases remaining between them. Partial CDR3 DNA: TGTGCCAGCAGCTTACAGCAGGGGACCGAG. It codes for CASSLQQGTE. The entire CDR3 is CASSLQQGTEQYF.